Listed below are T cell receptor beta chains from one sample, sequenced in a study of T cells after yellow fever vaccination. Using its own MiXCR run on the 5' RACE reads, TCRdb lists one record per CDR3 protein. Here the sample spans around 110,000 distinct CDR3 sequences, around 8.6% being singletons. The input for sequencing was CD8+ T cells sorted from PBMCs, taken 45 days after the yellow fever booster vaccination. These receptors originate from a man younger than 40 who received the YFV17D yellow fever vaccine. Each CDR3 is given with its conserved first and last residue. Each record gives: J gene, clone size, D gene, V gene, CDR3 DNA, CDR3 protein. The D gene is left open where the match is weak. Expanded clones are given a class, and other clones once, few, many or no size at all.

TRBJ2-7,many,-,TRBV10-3,TGTGCCATCAGTGAGAGGGGCAGGGAAGGCTACGAGCAGTACTTC,CAISERGREGYEQYF
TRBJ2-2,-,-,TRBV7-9,TGTGCCAGCAGCTCCCTTTTCGGAACCGGGGAGCTGTTTTTT,CASSSLFGTGELFF
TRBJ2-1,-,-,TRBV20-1,TGCAGTGCTAGAGGGATCACTAGGGCGGACAATGAGCAGTTCTTC,CSARGITRADNEQFF
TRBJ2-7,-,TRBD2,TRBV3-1,TGTGCCAGCAGCCAGGGCCCTAGCGGAAGCTCCTACGAGCAGTACTTC,CASSQGPSGSSYEQYF
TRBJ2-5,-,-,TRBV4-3,TGCGCCAGCAGCCAAGATCCGGGGACGGGGGAGACCCAGTACTTC,CASSQDPGTGETQYF
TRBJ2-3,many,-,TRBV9,TGTGCCAGCAGCGTTTTCCCTAGCGAGCTTAGCACAGATACGCAGTATTTT,CASSVFPSELSTDTQYF
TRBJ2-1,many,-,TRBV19,TGTGCCAGTAGTATAGGTGATGAGCAGTTCTTC,CASSIGDEQFF
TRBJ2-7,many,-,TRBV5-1,TGCGCCAGCAGCCTTATGACAGAGTACGAGCAGTACTTC,CASSLMTEYEQYF
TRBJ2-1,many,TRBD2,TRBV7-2,TGTGCCAGCAGCTTAGCGGCGGGAGGGCGCGTTTACAATGAGCAGTTCTTC,CASSLAAGGRVYNEQFF
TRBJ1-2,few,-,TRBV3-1,TGTGCCAGCAGCCAAGGGGCAGGGGGCTACACCTTC,CASSQGAGGYTF
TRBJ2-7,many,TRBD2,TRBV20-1,TGCAGTGCTACCACCGCCTCTAGCGGGCTTACCTACGAGCAGTACTTC,CSATTASSGLTYEQYF
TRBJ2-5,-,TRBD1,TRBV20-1,TGCAGTGCTAGAAACAGGGGGCCCCTCGGGGGAGAGACCCAGTACTTC,CSARNRGPLGGETQYF
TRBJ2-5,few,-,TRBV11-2,TGTGCCAGCAGCTTAGCCGGGGCCCAGTACTTC,CASSLAGAQYF
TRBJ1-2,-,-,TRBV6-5,TGTGCCAGCAGTTTGGGGGGGGGAACGGATGGCTACACCTTC,CASSLGGGTDGYTF
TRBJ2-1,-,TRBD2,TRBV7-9,TGTGCCAGCAGCTTCGGGCGGGAGTGGGATGAGCAGTTCTTC,CASSFGREWDEQFF
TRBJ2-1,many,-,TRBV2,TGTGCCAGCAGTGGTAGGGACTTATACAATGAGCAGTTCTTC,CASSGRDLYNEQFF
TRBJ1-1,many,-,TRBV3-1,TGTGCCAGCAACTCACAAACTATGAACACTGAAGCTTTCTTT,CASNSQTMNTEAFF
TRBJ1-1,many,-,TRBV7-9,TGTGCCAGCAGCTTAGGACACGCCGGGACACTAGCCGAAGCTTTCTTT,CASSLGHAGTLAEAFF
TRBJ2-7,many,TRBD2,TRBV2,TGTGCCAGCAGTGATACCGGGACTATCACCTACGAGCAGTACTTC,CASSDTGTITYEQYF
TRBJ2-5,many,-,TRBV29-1,TGCAGCGTTGATCGGGAACAAGAGACCCAGTACTTC,CSVDREQETQYF
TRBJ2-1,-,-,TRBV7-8,TGTGCCAGCAGCTTAGTAATGGGACCACGGAATGAGCAGCTCTTC,CASSLVMGPRNEQLF
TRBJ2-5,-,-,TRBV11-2,TGTGCCAGCAGCCCATTCTACGGACCCCAAGAGACCCAGTACTTC,CASSPFYGPQETQYF
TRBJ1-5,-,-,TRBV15,TGTGCCACCAGGGCGGACGGACTTCGTTATCAGCCCCAGCATTTT,CATRADGLRYQPQHF
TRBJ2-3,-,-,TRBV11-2,TGTGCCAGCAGGTCAGCCCAGGCATACGCGCAGTATTTT,CASRSAQAYAQYF
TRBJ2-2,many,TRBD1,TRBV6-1,TGTGCCAGCCCCGGGACAGAAAACACCGGGGAGCTGTTTTTT,CASPGTENTGELFF
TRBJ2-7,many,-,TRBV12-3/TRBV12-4,TGTGCCAGCAGTTTTTCTGGGACTCGGGGCCCCTACGAGCAGTACTTC,CASSFSGTRGPYEQYF
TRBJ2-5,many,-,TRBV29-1,TGCAGCGTTGAATACGTGCGCCAAGAGACCCAGTACTTC,CSVEYVRQETQYF
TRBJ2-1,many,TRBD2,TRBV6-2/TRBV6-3,TGTGCCAGCAGACTCAGGGAGCGGGGCTCCTACAATGAGCAGTTCTTC,CASRLRERGSYNEQFF
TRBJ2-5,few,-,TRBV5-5,TGTGCCAGCAGCTTGGACCCCCCCTCCCGACTGGAGACCCAGTACTTC,CASSLDPPSRLETQYF
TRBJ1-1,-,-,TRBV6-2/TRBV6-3,TGTGCCAGCAGTTACTCGGAAAGGGGAGGCACTGAAGCTTTCTTT,CASSYSERGGTEAFF
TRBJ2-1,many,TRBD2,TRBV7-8,TGTGCCAGCAGCACAGAAGGGACTAGGTACAATGAGCAGTTCTTC,CASSTEGTRYNEQFF
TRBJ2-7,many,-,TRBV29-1,TGCAGCGCGCCCCAGATGGGGGGAATATACGAGCAGTACTTC,CSAPQMGGIYEQYF
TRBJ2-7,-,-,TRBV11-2,TGTGCCAGCGGCGGAGCCAATGACAACGAGCAGTACTTC,CASGGANDNEQYF
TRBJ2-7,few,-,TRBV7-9,TGTGCCAGCTGCCGTGGGACCCTCGTCAACGAGCAGTACTTC,CASCRGTLVNEQYF
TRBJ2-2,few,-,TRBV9,TGTGCCAGCAGCGCTCCCCAGGGGACCAACACCGGGGAGCTGTTTTTT,CASSAPQGTNTGELFF
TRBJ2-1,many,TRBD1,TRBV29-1,TGCAGCGTCCGCGGGACAGGGGACAACTACAATGAGCAGTTCTTC,CSVRGTGDNYNEQFF
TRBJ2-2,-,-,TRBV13,TGTGCCAGCAGCCCGTTAGCGTGGAACACCGGGGAGCTGTTTTTT,CASSPLAWNTGELFF
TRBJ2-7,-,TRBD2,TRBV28,TGTGCCAGCAGTTTAGCGGGAGGGCCCGAGCAGTACTTC,CASSLAGGPEQYF
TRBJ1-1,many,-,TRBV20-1,TGCAGTGCTAGCATTGAGGGTTATACTTTCTTT,CSASIEGYTFF
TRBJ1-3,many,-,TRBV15,TGTGCCACCGGCAAGCTGCTTGGAAACACCATATATTTT,CATGKLLGNTIYF
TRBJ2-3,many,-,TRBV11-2,TGTGCCAGCAGCTTATCTAGCGACACAGATACGCAGTATTTT,CASSLSSDTDTQYF
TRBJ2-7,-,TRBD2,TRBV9,TGTGCCAGCAGCGTAGAGGACCTGGGAGGGCCCTCCTACGAGCAGTACTTC,CASSVEDLGGPSYEQYF
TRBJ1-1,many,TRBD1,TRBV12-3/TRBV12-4,TGTGCCAGCAGTTTCGCGGGACAGGGCTCTGAAGCTTTCTTT,CASSFAGQGSEAFF
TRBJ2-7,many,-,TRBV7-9,TGTGCCAGCAGAAACATAGACGAGCAGTACTTC,CASRNIDEQYF
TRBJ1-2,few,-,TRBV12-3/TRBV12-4,TGTGCCAGCAGCCTGGGGTCGGGTGGCTACACCTTC,CASSLGSGGYTF
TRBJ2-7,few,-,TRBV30,TGTGCCTGGAAGGAAGGCTACGAGCAGTACTTC,CAWKEGYEQYF
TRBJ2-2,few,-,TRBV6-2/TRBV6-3,TGTGCCAGCAGTTCCTATCCTCAGGGGCCCACCGGGGAGCTGTTTTTT,CASSSYPQGPTGELFF
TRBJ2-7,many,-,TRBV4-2,TGTGCCAGCAGCCAGGGAACGGGCGGGATGATCTACGAGCAGTACTTC,CASSQGTGGMIYEQYF
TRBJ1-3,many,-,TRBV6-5,TGTGCCAGCAGTTACGGTCGATACTCTGGAAACACCATATATTTT,CASSYGRYSGNTIYF
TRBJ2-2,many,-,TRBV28,TGTGCCAGCAGTTTTGTCGCGAACACCGGGGAGCTGTTTTTT,CASSFVANTGELFF
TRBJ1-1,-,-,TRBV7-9,TGTGCCAGCAGCTCGGGGTTCGACACTGAAGCTTTCTTT,CASSSGFDTEAFF
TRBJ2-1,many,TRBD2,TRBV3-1,TGTGCCAGCAGCCAAGACGCACTAGCGGGTTACAATGAGCAGTTCTTC,CASSQDALAGYNEQFF
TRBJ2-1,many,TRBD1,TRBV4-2,TGTGCCAGCAGCCAACCCTTATCCCCGGGACAGGGAATCTACAATGAGCAGTTCTTC,CASSQPLSPGQGIYNEQFF
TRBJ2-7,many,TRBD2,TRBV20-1,TGCAGTGCGGTAGCGGGAGCGAGCGAGCAGTACTTC,CSAVAGASEQYF
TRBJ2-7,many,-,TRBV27,TGTGCCAGCAGTTTTGGTGGGGGTCGGTACGAGCAGTACTTC,CASSFGGGRYEQYF
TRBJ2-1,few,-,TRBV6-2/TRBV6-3,TGTGCCAGCGGTTTTGGGGGAATGGGCTCCTACAATGAGCAGTTCTTC,CASGFGGMGSYNEQFF
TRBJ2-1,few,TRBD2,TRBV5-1,TGCGCCAGCAGCTCGGCTAGCGGGAGAGGCAGGGAGCAGTTCTTC,CASSSASGRGREQFF